This is a list of T cell receptor beta chains from one sample in a study of T cell changes during pregnancy in multiple sclerosis. Repertoires were generated with immunoSEQ multiplex PCR, while TCRdb's copy carries only in-frame clones and drops some. This table has roughly 49,000 clones, more than 85% appearing once. Sample: CD8+ T cells from peripheral blood mononuclear cells, taken in the first trimester of pregnancy. Receptors were obtained from a female donor with multiple sclerosis, enrolled in a pregnancy study. Each CDR3 is given with its conserved first and last residue. D genes are given only for firm matches. A row's size may be missing; if present it is once, few, many or a size class.

clone_size j_call v_call d_call cdr3_aa cdr3_nt
. TRBJ1-1 TRBV27 . CASSFSAAPVMNTEAFF TGTGCCAGCAGTTTTTCGGCGGCGCCAGTTATGAACACTGAAGCTTTCTTT
few TRBJ2-5 TRBV5-1 . CASSLDSQETQYF TGCGCCAGCAGCTTGGACAGCCAAGAGACCCAGTACTTC
. TRBJ2-7 TRBV28 . CASRGRESGTYEQYF TGTGCCAGCAGGGGCCGGGAGTCAGGGACCTACGAGCAGTACTTC
. TRBJ2-1 TRBV4-1 . CASSQAQAGTYNEQFF TGCGCCAGCAGCCAAGCCCAAGCGGGCACCTACAATGAGCAGTTCTTC
. TRBJ1-1 TRBV27 . CASSPTGPTEAFF TGTGCCAGCAGCCCAACAGGGCCCACTGAAGCTTTCTTT
. TRBJ2-7 TRBV29-1 TRBD1 CSVDLGQGGNEQYF TGCAGCGTTGATTTGGGACAGGGGGGAAACGAGCAGTACTTC
. TRBJ2-5 TRBV7-8 TRBD2 CASSSGLAGGDETQYF TGTGCCAGCAGCTCCGGACTAGCGGGAGGGGATGAGACCCAGTACTTC
. TRBJ2-1 TRBV2 TRBD2 CASSSWRDYEQFF TGTGCCAGCAGTTCCTGGCGGGACTACGAGCAGTTCTTC
. TRBJ2-7 TRBV30 . CAWTPGWDSYEQYF TGTGCCTGGACGCCAGGGTGGGATTCCTACGAGCAGTACTTC
. TRBJ2-1 TRBV13 TRBD1 CASSSQTGGFYNEQFF TGTGCCAGCAGCTCCCAGACAGGGGGATTTTACAATGAGCAGTTCTTC
few TRBJ2-6 TRBV15 . CATSRSPSGANVLTF TGTGCCACCAGCAGATCCCCATCTGGGGCCAACGTCCTGACTTTC
. TRBJ2-2 TRBV28 . CASSLASTGELFF TGTGCCAGCAGTTTGGCTTCCACCGGGGAGCTGTTTTTT
few TRBJ1-1 TRBV6-1 TRBD1 CASSEGTGGTEAFF TGTGCCAGCAGTGAAGGGACAGGGGGCACTGAAGCTTTCTTT
. TRBJ2-7 TRBV7-8 TRBD1 CASSPHGQAYSYEQYF TGTGCCAGCAGCCCCCACGGACAGGCCTACTCCTACGAGCAGTACTTC
. TRBJ1-4 TRBV9 . CASSANRATNEKLFF TGTGCCAGCAGCGCCAACAGGGCAACTAATGAAAAACTGTTTTTT
. TRBJ2-7 TRBV27 . CASYPGGGGAEQYF TGTGCCAGCTACCCCGGCGGTGGGGGCGCCGAGCAGTACTTC
. TRBJ1-2 TRBV15 . CATSRDYNTQVYGYTF TGTGCCACCAGCAGAGATTATAACACCCAAGTCTATGGCTACACCTTC
. TRBJ2-7 TRBV7-9 . CASSSSSYEQYF TGTGCCAGCAGCTCTTCCTCCTACGAGCAGTACTTC
. TRBJ2-7 TRBV27 . CASTKWGAYEQYF TGTGCCAGCACAAAATGGGGGGCCTACGAGCAGTACTTC
. TRBJ2-7 TRBV11-3 . CASSLVGSSYEQYF TGTGCCAGCAGCTTAGTGGGCAGCTCCTACGAGCAGTACTTC
once TRBJ2-7 TRBV9 . CASSVNLETGEQYF TGTGCCAGCAGCGTAAATCTGGAGACGGGCGAGCAGTACTTC
. TRBJ2-1 TRBV4-2 TRBD2 CASSQFWVDRLAGSYNEQFF TGTGCCAGCAGCCAATTCTGGGTGGATCGACTAGCGGGCTCCTACAATGAGCAGTTCTTC
. TRBJ2-3 TRBV15 TRBD2 CATSREGTSGSSDTQYF TGTGCCACCAGCAGAGAAGGCACTAGCGGGAGTTCAGATACGCAGTATTTT
. TRBJ2-7 TRBV29-1 . CSARAGSGEQYF TGCAGCGCCCGGGCAGGGTCCGGCGAGCAGTACTTC
. TRBJ2-5 TRBV7-9 . CASSLDGGMETQYF TGTGCCAGCAGCTTAGACGGAGGGATGGAGACCCAGTACTTC
. TRBJ1-5 TRBV2 . CASSEVVPRSNQPQHF TGTGCCAGCAGTGAAGTAGTCCCTCGGAGCAATCAGCCCCAGCATTTT
. TRBJ1-5 TRBV4-1 . CASSQDRGSEPQHF TGCGCCAGCAGCCAAGATCGGGGGTCCGAGCCCCAGCATTTT
once TRBJ2-7 TRBV19 . CASSIGQGGYEQYF TGTGCCAGTAGTATTGGACAGGGAGGGTACGAGCAGTACTTC
. TRBJ2-7 TRBV4-1 TRBD1 CASSQEDRDSYEQYF TGCGCCAGCAGCCAGGAAGACAGGGACTCCTACGAGCAGTACTTC
. TRBJ2-1 TRBV11-2 TRBD2 CASSLVQRESDEQFF TGTGCCAGCAGCTTAGTCCAGCGGGAATCGGATGAGCAGTTCTTC
. TRBJ2-7 TRBV11-2 TRBD2 CASSLGPGGYEQYF TGTGCCAGCAGCTTAGGGCCCGGGGGGTACGAGCAGTACTTC
. TRBJ2-7 TRBV5-6 . CASSLAPGAYEQYF TGTGCCAGCAGCTTGGCTCCAGGGGCCTACGAGCAGTACTTC
. TRBJ1-5 TRBV19 . CASSINGGQPQHF TGTGCCAGTAGTATCAATGGGGGGCAGCCCCAGCATTTT
. TRBJ2-7 TRBV29-1 . CSVEPRKGKYEQYF TGCAGCGTTGAACCGCGAAAGGGGAAATACGAGCAGTACTTC
. TRBJ1-4 TRBV9 . CASSAEGTSNEKLFF TGTGCCAGCAGCGCGGAAGGGACAAGCAATGAAAAACTGTTTTTT
. TRBJ2-3 TRBV27 . CASSPSALSAGSNTQYF TGTGCCAGCAGTCCGTCCGCGTTGAGCGCGGGGTCAAATACGCAGTATTTT
. TRBJ2-5 TRBV7-8 . CASSLVSGDGETQYF TGTGCCAGCAGCTTAGTTTCAGGGGACGGAGAGACCCAGTACTTC
. TRBJ2-1 TRBV27 TRBD1 CASSPGQGAYEQFF TGTGCCAGCAGCCCGGGACAGGGGGCGTACGAGCAGTTCTTC
once TRBJ2-1 TRBV7-2 TRBD2 CASSLGWGGRGDEQFF TGTGCCAGCAGCTTAGGTTGGGGGGGGAGAGGCGATGAGCAGTTCTTC
. TRBJ2-1 TRBV27 . CASSLGGNEQFF TGTGCCAGCAGTTTAGGGGGGAATGAGCAGTTCTTC
. TRBJ2-2 TRBV27 . CASSINMYTGELFF TGTGCCAGCAGTATAAACATGTACACCGGGGAGCTGTTTTTT
. TRBJ2-7 TRBV5-1 . CASSNGLEQYF TGCGCCAGCAGCAACGGGTTGGAGCAGTACTTC
. TRBJ2-2 TRBV7-9 . CASSPTPGTGELFF TGTGCCAGCAGCCCCACCCCCGGTACTGGGGAGCTGTTTTTT
. TRBJ2-7 TRBV27 TRBD1 CASSSGQYSYEQYF TGTGCCAGCAGTTCGGGACAGTACTCCTACGAGCAGTACTTC
. TRBJ2-3 TRBV9 TRBD2 CASGYSGSVADTQYF TGTGCCAGTGGCTATAGCGGGAGTGTAGCAGATACGCAGTATTTT
. TRBJ1-2 TRBV5-6 TRBD1 CASSPGTGGYYGYTF TGTGCCAGCAGCCCAGGGACAGGGGGTTACTATGGCTACACCTTC